This T cell receptor beta chain appears in the sequencing data of a study of blood T cell repertoires in COVID-19. Study details: Both acute and convalescent COVID-19 samples were obtained from the United States, Italy and Spain. Sources were T cells, B-cell-depleted T cells, or PBMCs; the material itself was cDNA or gDNA.

As originally analysed: Amplified reference gene primers provided the basis for estimating nucleated cell counts. Here immunoSEQ multiplex PCR was the method, and the copy in TCRdb shows in-frame clones only, minus some. The DNA was the basis for D and trimming; V, J and clone size are from that table. The sample contains 200,000 to 250,000 clones, approximately 81% of which appear only once. V lost 1 base to trimming and J lost 2 bases, with 11 bases between them. CDR1 and CDR2 from the germline V gene are LGHNA and YSLEER. This CDR3 is 15 amino acids long. The sample was peripheral blood. The J gene is TRBJ1-2, the V gene TRBV4-3; no reliable D call. The receptor was isolated from a man younger than 40 with active or convalescent COVID-19. The chain's CDR3 is CASSQVPPQNYGYTF. The DNA of the CDR3 is TGCGCCAGCAGCCAAGTGCCCCCACAGAACTATGGCTACACCTTC.